Shown below are 29 T cell receptor beta chains from a single sample sequenced in a study. TCRdb processed the 5' RACE reads anew with MiXCR; each CDR3 protein has one entry. The profile shows approximately 10,000 distinct CDR3 sequences, approximately 45% of them singletons. Cells sorted as Tregs were CD4+, CD25+ and CD127-/low. Sequencing input: Tregs sorted from a lymph node. The receptors here all came from a female donor with breast cancer.

This chain connects TRBV4-1 to TRBJ2-7; 9 bases map to TRBD1. Germline loops: CDR1 MGHRA, CDR2 YSYEKL. The CDR3 spans 14 residues. V lost 5 bases and J lost 2; bases outside the gene matches: 4. The CDR3 is CASSEGQGPYEQYF. Written as DNA, the CDR3 is TGCGCCAGCAGCGAGGGACAGGGACCCTACGAGCAGTACTTC.

As concerns this clonotype: Likely a read error: the CDR3 ends without its conserved phenylalanine or tryptophan. The genes are TRBV20-1 and TRBJ2-7; D is unresolved. Germline V gene sequence: CDR1 DFQATT, CDR2 SNEGSKA (reference sequence). V gave up 1 base and J gave up 0 bases, with 13 bases separating them. The CDR3 has 15 amino acids. CDR3 in DNA: TGCAGTGCTAGAGCCCCACGCCAAAGCTCCTACGAGCAGTACTTG. It codes for CSARAPRQSSYEQYL.

A remark on this clonotype: This may come from a read error, since a much larger clone is one base off. The rearrangement joins TRBV7-6 to TRBJ1-2; D call uncertain. This CDR3 comprises 11 residues. CDR1 is SGHVS and CDR2 is FNYEAQ in the germline V gene. The CDR3 reads CATLLGDGYAF. CDR3 sequence (DNA): TGTGCCACCTTGTTGGGAGATGGCTACGCCTTC.

The chain joins TRBV4-1 to TRBJ2-7; D unclear. The V end was cut by 0 bases, the J end by 3 bases, with 6 bases between. Germline CDR1 reads MGHRA; CDR2 reads YSYEKL. This CDR3 contains 13 residues. CDR3 amino acids: CASSQDRSYEQYF. CDR3 nucleotides: TGCGCCAGCAGCCAAGATCGGAGCTACGAGCAGTACTTC.

This clonotype was seen a few times. The chain combines TRBV7-3 with TRBJ2-7; D might be TRBD1 or TRBD2, each matching 5 bases. This CDR3 comprises 13 residues. Deletions cut 6 bases from V and 5 bases from J, with 14 bases between. Germline CDR1 and CDR2: SGHTA and FQGTGA. The CDR3 region is CASRTEEGDEQYF. CDR3 nucleotides: TGTGCCAGCAGGACGGAGGAAGGGGACGAGCAGTACTTC.

This clonotype is a singleton in its sample. V usage is TRBV4-2 and J usage is TRBJ1-6, with D unclear. The germline gives CDR1 LGHNA, CDR2 YNFKEQ. V lost 0 bases to trimming and J lost 9 bases, with 9 bases between them. The CDR3 runs 14 residues. This chain's CDR3 is CASSQEGWGSPLHF. In nucleotides, the CDR3 is TGTGCCAGCAGCCAAGAGGGGTGGGGTTCACCCCTCCACTTT.

The chain uses TRBV6-5 and TRBJ2-2; no firm D call. The CDR3 has 15 amino acids. Germline CDR1 reads MNHEY; CDR2 reads SVGAGI. Trimming took 0 bases from V and 5 from J, leaving 10 bases between them. DNA of the CDR3: TGTGCCAGCAGTTACTCGAGTTCTGCGACCGGGGAGCTGTTTTTT. It specifies CASSYSSSATGELFF.

Comment on this clonotype: The junction differs from germline at one of its ends, possibly a read error. The V gene is TRBV7-7, the J gene TRBJ2-3; D is unclear. This CDR3 comprises 14 residues. CDR1 and CDR2 (germline): SSHAT, FNYEAQ (reference sequence). The CDR3 protein is CASSAGLGPDTQYF. CDR3 sequence (DNA): TGTGCTAGCAGCGCCGGGTTAGGTCCAGATACGCAGTATTTT.

V and J are TRBV4-1 and TRBJ2-3, with 14 bases lining up with TRBD2. This CDR3 is 16 amino acids long. Germline V gene lookup returns CDR1 MGHRA and CDR2 YSYEKL. V lost 3 bases, J lost 6 bases, and 5 bases stayed unmatched. Here the CDR3 reads CASSHGLAGGSDTQYF. CDR3 sequence (DNA): TGCGCCAGCAGCCATGGACTAGCGGGAGGTTCTGATACGCAGTATTTT.

To note about this clonotype: The junction differs from germline at one of its ends, possibly a read error. V usage is TRBV12-3 or TRBV12-4 and J usage is TRBJ1-2; D might be TRBD1 (5 bases). This CDR3 contains 15 residues. This CDR3 is CASSRRDGTNYGYAF. As DNA, the CDR3 is TGTGCCAGCAGTCGAAGGGACGGAACTAACTATGGCTACGCCTTC.

This clonotype was counted a single time. The V gene is TRBV12-3 or TRBV12-4, the J gene TRBJ1-2; D may be TRBD1 (6 bases). The CDR3 sequence is 16 residues long. Trimming removed 6 bases from V and 6 bases from J, with 23 bases in between. The CDR3 DNA reads TGTGCCAGCAGCCTAGGGGGGGCAGGGAATGGCGATGGCTACACCTTC. Its translation is CASSLGGAGNGDGYTF.

The gene calls are TRBV9 and TRBJ2-1; D remains unclear. CDR3 length: 17 residues. V lost 0 bases, J lost 1 base, and 14 bases lay in between. Germline V gene data show CDR1 as SGDLS and CDR2 as YYNGEE. The CDR3 DNA follows: TGTGCCAGCAGCGTAGGCGATGGTCCTGAGTCCTACAATGAGCAGTTCTTC. Translating gives CASSVGDGPESYNEQFF.

The sample holds a few counts of this clonotype. This chain links TRBV12-3 or TRBV12-4 with TRBJ2-2; D uncertain. The V gene lost 5 bases and the J gene lost 3 bases, with 7 bases spanning the gap. This CDR3 contains 13 residues. As DNA, the CDR3 is TGTGCCAGCAGTCAACGCTACACCGGGGAGCTGTTTTTT. It is translated as CASSQRYTGELFF.

This clonotype came up a few times. The chain employs TRBV4-1 and TRBJ1-2; D remains unclear. CDR3 length: 15 amino acids. V was cut by 2 bases and J by 0 bases, with 10 bases left in between. CDR1 is MGHRA and CDR2 is YSYEKL in the germline V gene. CDR3 sequence: CASSQITDANYGYTF. DNA of the CDR3: TGCGCCAGCAGCCAAATAACGGACGCTAACTATGGCTACACCTTC.

This clonotype is judged medium-sized. An end of the junction differs from the germline gene, which may be a read error. This chain joins TRBV29-1 and TRBJ2-1; 13 nucleotides align to TRBD2. The germline CDR1 and CDR2 sequences are SQVTM and ANQGSEA. This CDR3 has 14 residues. CDR3 bases: TGCAGCGTCGAAGGACTAGCGGGAGTTGGTGAGCAGTTCTTC. The encoded protein is CSVEGLAGVGEQFF.

The CDR3 DNA sequence: TGTGCCAGCAGTTTGGGGGCTCAGCCTATTAACAATGAGCAGTTCTTC. This encodes CASSLGAQPINNEQFF. This chain connects TRBV27 to TRBJ2-1; weak D call: TRBD1 (6 bases). The CDR3 sequence is 16 residues long. Germline-derived CDR1 and CDR2 are MNHEY and SMNVEV (reference sequence). The V gene lost 3 bases and the J gene lost 5 bases, with 17 bases spanning the gap.

On this clonotype: Mismatch with germline at one junction end may stem from a read error. This sequence joins TRBV28 and TRBJ2-2; TRBD2 aligns across 13 bases. The CDR3 covers 18 residues. The germline V gene encodes CDR1 MDHEN and CDR2 SYDVKM. The CDR3 loop is CASSLAGLAGVNTGELFF. The CDR3 nucleotides are TGCGCCAGCAGTTTAGCTGGACTAGCGGGAGTAAACACCGGGGAGCTGTTTTTT. The full variable domain, in which reference TRBV28 and TRBJ2-2 provide the parts outside the CDR3, is DVKVTQSSRYLVKRTGEKVFLECVQDMDHENMFWYRQDPGLGLRLIYFSYDVKMKEKGDIPEGYSVSREKKERFSLILESASTNQTSMYLCASSLAGLAGVNTGELFFGEGSRLTVL.

This rearrangement joins TRBV21-1 to TRBJ2-7; the table calls TRBD1, which could not be checked here. TRBV21-1 is a known pseudogene. This CDR3 region has 15 residues. CDR3 protein: CASTSGTGSSYEQYF. The CDR3 DNA is TGCGCCAGCACCTCCGGGACAGGCAGCTCCTACGAGCAGTACTTC.

On this clonotype itself: The CDR3 ends on some other residue instead of the conserved phenylalanine or tryptophan, so this is likely a read error. J is TRBJ2-3 and V is TRBV9; TRBD2 matches at 7 bases. Germline lookup yields CDR1 SGDLS and CDR2 YYNGEE. After removal of 3 bases from V and 2 bases from J, the junction contained 6 bases not matched to a gene. This CDR3 has 15 residues. Here the CDR3 reads CASSASGAPTDTQYL. The CDR3 DNA is TGTGCCAGCAGCGCCAGCGGGGCCCCCACAGATACGCAGTATCTT.

V and J are TRBV12-3 or TRBV12-4 and TRBJ1-1; 7 nucleotides agree with TRBD1. This CDR3 is built from 14 residues. V was pared by 6 bases and J by 6 bases, with 10 bases of the junction left unmatched. CDR3 amino acids: CASSLIVGTAEAFF. The CDR3 region has the DNA TGTGCCAGCAGCCTGATCGTTGGGACAGCTGAAGCTTTCTTT.

The rearrangement links TRBV12-3 or TRBV12-4 to TRBJ1-1, with D uncertain. V gave up 8 bases and J gave up 4 bases, with 14 bases separating them. CDR3 size: 13 residues. The CDR3 sequence: CASSSDRFTEAFF. CDR3 coding DNA: TGTGCCAGCTCCTCGGATAGATTCACTGAAGCTTTCTTT.

The chain employs TRBV15 and TRBJ2-7, with 10 bases that match TRBD1. The junction had 9 bases not matched to a gene; V was cut back by 3 bases and J by 4 bases. The CDR3 totals 16 residues. Germline V CDR1 and CDR2: LNHNV, YYDKDF (reference sequence). The CDR3 here is CATSRPPGQGPYEQYF. The CDR3 nucleotides are TGTGCCACCAGCAGGCCACCGGGACAGGGGCCTTACGAGCAGTACTTC.

This clonotype was found a few times. The chain links TRBV20-1 to TRBJ2-5, with TRBD2 matching over 8 bases. J lost 2 bases, V lost 5 bases, and 13 bases had no gene match. CDR1 and CDR2 (germline): DFQATT, SNEGSKA (reference sequence). This CDR3 region has 16 residues. The DNA for the CDR3 is TGCAGTGCTCCTTCCACCGGGACTAGAATTCAAGAGACCCAGTACTTC. Its protein product is CSAPSTGTRIQETQYF.

The CDR3 sequence: CASSLGARYEQYF. The CDR3 coding sequence is TGTGCCAGCAGTTTAGGGGCCCGATACGAGCAGTACTTC. The rearrangement uses TRBV27 and TRBJ2-7; D perhaps matches TRBD1 (5 bases). CDR3 length: 13 amino acids. V was clipped by 2 bases and J by 4 bases, with 9 bases between them. CDR1 is MNHEY, CDR2 SMNVEV, per germline (reference sequence).

The chain joins TRBV4-1 to TRBJ2-7; D might be TRBD2 (5 bases). Germline CDR1 reads MGHRA; CDR2 reads YSYEKL. The CDR3 is 13 residues long. V was shortened by 0 bases and J by 5 bases, with 8 bases between the two germline ends. In DNA form, the CDR3 reads TGCGCCAGCAGCCAAGATAGAGGGAACGAGCAGTACTTC. Translated: CASSQDRGNEQYF.

A few counts support this clonotype. The V and J genes are TRBV7-6 and TRBJ2-3, with D unclear. Trimming took 5 bases from V and 1 from J, leaving 13 bases between them. From germline, CDR1 is SGHVS and CDR2 FNYEAQ. The CDR3 spans 15 residues. Here the CDR3 DNA reads TGTGCCAGCAGCCCAGGACCCCTGGGCACAGATACGCAGTATTTT. As protein: CASSPGPLGTDTQYF. The full variable domain, rest sourced from reference TRBV7-6 and TRBJ2-3, is GAGVSQSPRYKVTKRGQDVALRCDPISGHVSLYWYRQALGQGPEFLTYFNYEAQQDKSGLPNDRFSAERPEGSISTLTIQRTEQRDSAMYRCASSPGPLGTDTQYFGPGTRLTVL.

The sample holds a few counts of this clonotype. V gene TRBV6-5 combines with J gene TRBJ2-7; D gene uncertain. With 8 bases removed from V and 1 base from J, the gap between germline ends came to 12 bases. Looked up from germline, CDR1 is MNHEY and CDR2 is SVGAGI. The CDR3 is 13 residues long. Here the CDR3 reads CASSAGPSYEQYF. The CDR3 DNA sequence: TGTGCCAGCTCGGCCGGACCTTCCTACGAGCAGTACTTC.

The CDR3 here is CASRGANTEAFF. In nucleotides, the CDR3 is TGTGCCAGCAGAGGAGCGAACACTGAAGCTTTCTTT. This chain links TRBV7-9 with TRBJ1-1; D is uncertain. This CDR3 is built from 12 residues. Trimming removed 6 bases from V and 1 base from J, with 6 bases in between. Germline V lookup: CDR1 SEHNR, CDR2 FQNEAQ (reference sequence).

The CDR3 DNA sequence: TGCGCCAGCAGCCAAGATTCTAGCGGGTATGAGCAGTTCTTC. This encodes CASSQDSSGYEQFF. This sequence joins TRBV4-1 and TRBJ2-1; 8 nucleotides match TRBD2. The CDR3 sequence is 14 residues long. The germline V gene encodes CDR1 MGHRA and CDR2 YSYEKL. After removal of 0 bases from V and 8 bases from J, the junction contained 3 bases not matched to a gene.